This T cell receptor beta chain was profiled in a study of blood T cells in healthy people across ages. The use of a sample-barcoded 5' primer and a J-beta primer mix characterized a second PCR of roughly 7 to 11 cycles. One entry per CDR3 protein results from TCRdb running MiXCR on the 5' RACE reads. The table shows over a million distinct CDR3 sequences, with 35% to 45% occurring only once. The V gene lost 6 bases and the J gene lost 7 bases, with 19 bases spanning the gap. The CDR3 contains 13 residues. Germline-derived CDR1 and CDR2 are DFQATT and SNEGSKA (reference sequence). Caucasian, healthy and from Russia, the donors were aged between about 6 and 100. Findings and limits, study-wide: Strong correlation existed between TCR beta diversity and naive T cell percentage. The recorded TCR beta diversity per million T cells decreased in a roughly linear manner with age.

This clonotype was observed a few times. Antigen unknown. Sequences were obtained from blood. The J gene is TRBJ2-7, the V gene TRBV20-1, with D perhaps matching TRBD1 or TRBD2 (6 bases each). The origin of this receptor is a woman under 30 in good health. CDR3 nucleotide sequence: TGCAGTGCCCGGGGGCGGGGTACGAATGAGCAGTACTTC. Protein: CSARGRGTNEQYF.